The 14 T cell receptor beta chains in this list originate from one sample, sequenced in a study of preoperative IRX-2 immunotherapy in early breast cancer (dated by TCRdb to about 2019). The library was obtained by the immunoSEQ multiplex PCR assay. TCRdb retrieved this table from immuneACCESS and kept in-frame rearrangements only. Not all clones are present; in checked studies, unresolved V genes account for under half, and no reason is known for the remainder. In all, the sample holds roughly 2,000 clones, and around 80% of those were seen once. The ten largest clones represent less than 6.5% of the sample. The sample's treatment or condition label is to be understood as: preoperative locoregional IRX-2 cytokine immunotherapy. The source material was tumor tissue, sampled before IRX-2 immunotherapy. These receptors all stem from a human donor with breast cancer.

In its sample, this clone was seen once. This sequence joins TRBV14 and TRBJ2-1; no clear D. V was pared by 4 bases and J by 8 bases, with 15 bases between. Germline V gene sequence: CDR1 SGHDN, CDR2 FVKESK. CDR3 length: 14 residues. CDR3 loop: CASSPWTSADEQFF. The CDR3, as DNA: TGTGCCAGCAGCCCCTGGACGAGCGCCGATGAGCAGTTCTTC.

The chain uses TRBV19 and TRBJ1-5; weak D call: TRBD1 (5 bases). CDR1 and CDR2 (germline): LNHDA, SQIVND (reference sequence). V gave up 7 bases and J gave up 6 bases, with 22 bases separating them. CDR3 length: 16 amino acids. The CDR3 loop reads CASTEGLRLVGQPQHF. The CDR3 region has the DNA TGTGCCAGTACTGAGGGACTGCGGTTGGTCGGTCAGCCCCAGCATTTT.

The rearrangement links TRBV11-3 to TRBJ2-1; D remains unclear. The CDR3 has 15 residues. Germline V gene data show CDR1 as SGHNT and CDR2 as YENEEA. Trimming pared 3 bases from V and 6 bases from J, leaving 15 bases between. The CDR3, as DNA: TGTGCCAGCAGCTTGTACCGTCGCGATCGCAATGAGCAGTTCTTC. Translated, it gives CASSLYRRDRNEQFF.

This clone appeared a few times. The chain recombines TRBV6-1 with TRBJ1-1; 7 bases are a match to TRBD1. The CDR3 has 18 residues. Trimming at V came to 0 bases and at J to 1 base, leaving 11 bases not matched to a gene. Germline values: CDR1 MNHNS, CDR2 SASEGT. The CDR3 here is CASSEARQGRGKNTEAFF. CDR3 bases: TGTGCCAGCAGTGAAGCACGACAGGGTAGGGGAAAGAACACTGAAGCTTTCTTT.

V and J are TRBV6-8 and TRBJ2-7, with a possible D match to TRBD2 (7 bases). The V gene lost 1 base and the J gene lost 7 bases, with 17 bases spanning the gap. The CDR3 has 15 residues. The germline V gene encodes CDR1 MNHGY and CDR2 SAAAGT. The CDR3 reads CASSYLGGRAREQYF. DNA of the CDR3: TGTGCCAGCAGTTACTTAGGGGGGAGGGCCCGGGAGCAGTACTTC.

The CDR3 coding sequence is TGTGCCAGCAGCCTACTAGCGGGCACAGATACGCAGTATTTT. Its translation is CASSLLAGTDTQYF. The gene calls are TRBV14 and TRBJ2-3; 8 bases line up with TRBD2. The CDR3 is made up of 14 amino acids. V was clipped by 4 bases and J by 1 base; unmatched bases: 1. Per the germline V gene, CDR1 is SGHDN and CDR2 is FVKESK.

The chain joins TRBV28 to TRBJ2-5; 7 bases are a match to TRBD1. The CDR3 has 15 residues. Germline CDR1 and CDR2: MDHEN and SYDVKM. Trimming at V came to 5 bases and at J to 5 bases, leaving 11 bases not matched to a gene. The CDR3 nucleotides read TGTGCCAGCAGTGGGACAGCTGCCTCGCGGGAGACCCAGTACTTC. It translates to CASSGTAASRETQYF.

The V call is TRBV19, the J call TRBJ1-2, with TRBD1 identical over 11 bases. This CDR3 has 16 residues. The V and J ends lost 3 bases and 1 base, in that order; junction bases with no gene match: 4. Germline values: CDR1 LNHDA, CDR2 SQIVND (reference sequence). The CDR3 coding sequence is TGTGCCAGTAGTATTTATGGGACAGGGGGTAACTATGGCTACACCTTC. It codes for CASSIYGTGGNYGYTF.

V gene TRBV11-3 combines with J gene TRBJ2-1; a weak D match, TRBD2 (6 bases). Trimming took 4 bases from V and 8 from J, leaving 15 bases between them. The germline V gene has CDR1 SGHNT and CDR2 YENEEA. CDR3 size: 14 residues. CDR3 bases: TGTGCCAGCAGCTCTCGACTAGGAACCCATGAGCAGTTCTTC. It encodes CASSSRLGTHEQFF.

This chain uses TRBV19 with TRBJ2-7; maybe TRBD1 (5 bases). Trimming took off 3 bases at V and 4 bases at J, with 13 bases between the two ends. The V gene's germline CDR1 is LNHDA and CDR2 SQIVND (reference sequence). This CDR3 has 14 residues. The CDR3 here is CASSISRGMYEQYF. In DNA form, the CDR3 reads TGTGCCAGTAGTATCTCAAGGGGCATGTACGAGCAGTACTTC.

The DNA for the CDR3 is TGTGCCAGTAGTAGGGCGGGGGCCTCCTACAATGAGCAGTTCTTC. Residues: CASSRAGASYNEQFF. The J gene is TRBJ2-1, the V gene TRBV19, with D possibly matching TRBD2 (7 bases). V lost 4 bases and J lost 0, with 10 bases in between. The CDR3 contains 15 residues. The germline V gene encodes CDR1 LNHDA and CDR2 SQIVND (reference sequence). The full variable domain, its missing parts supplied by reference TRBV19 and TRBJ2-1, is DGGITQSPKYLFRKEGQNVTLSCEQNLNHDAMYWYRQDPGQGLRLIYYSQIVNDFQKGDIAEGYSVSREKKESFPLTVTSAQKNPTAFYLCASSRAGASYNEQFFGPGTRLTVL.

CDR3 nucleotides: TGTGCCAGTAGTATAGCTAGAGCGGGGTCCTACGAGCAGTACTTC. This encodes CASSIARAGSYEQYF. The chain combines TRBV19 with TRBJ2-7; 7 nucleotides line up with TRBD2. This CDR3 comprises 15 residues. The germline V gene has CDR1 LNHDA and CDR2 SQIVND (reference sequence). V lost 1 base, J lost 1 base, and 4 bases stayed unmatched.

V gene TRBV12-5 combines with J gene TRBJ2-1, with D unclear. Germline V gives CDR1 LGHNT, CDR2 FRNRAP. Trimming left V 0 bases short and J 0 bases short, with 15 bases between. This CDR3 contains 18 residues. In nucleotides, the CDR3 is TGTGCTAGTGGTTTGGTACGTGACGGTCAGAGCTCCTACAATGAGCAGTTCTTC. Encoded protein: CASGLVRDGQSSYNEQFF.

The rearrangement uses TRBV30 and TRBJ1-4, with D perhaps matching TRBD1 (5 bases). V gave up 4 bases and J gave up 0 bases, with 18 bases separating them. This CDR3 spans 17 amino acids. Germline CDR1 and CDR2: GTSNPN and SVGIG (reference sequence). CDR3 residues: CAWNRGFRGATNEKLFF. The CDR3 nucleotides read TGTGCCTGGAATCGGGGTTTTCGGGGCGCAACTAATGAAAAACTGTTTTTT.